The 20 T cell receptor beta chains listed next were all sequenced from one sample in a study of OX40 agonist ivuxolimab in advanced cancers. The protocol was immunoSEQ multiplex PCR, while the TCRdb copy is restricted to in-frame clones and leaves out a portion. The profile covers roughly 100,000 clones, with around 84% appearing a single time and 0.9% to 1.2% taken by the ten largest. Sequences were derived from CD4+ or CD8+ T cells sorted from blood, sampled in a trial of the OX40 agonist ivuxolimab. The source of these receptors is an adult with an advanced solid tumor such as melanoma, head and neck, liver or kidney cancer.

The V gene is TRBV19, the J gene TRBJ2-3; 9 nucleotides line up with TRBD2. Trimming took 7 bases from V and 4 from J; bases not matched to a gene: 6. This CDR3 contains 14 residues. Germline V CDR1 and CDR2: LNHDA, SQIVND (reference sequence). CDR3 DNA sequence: TGTGCCAGTACAGGCGGGGGGGCCCCAGATACGCAGTATTTT. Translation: CASTGGGAPDTQYF.

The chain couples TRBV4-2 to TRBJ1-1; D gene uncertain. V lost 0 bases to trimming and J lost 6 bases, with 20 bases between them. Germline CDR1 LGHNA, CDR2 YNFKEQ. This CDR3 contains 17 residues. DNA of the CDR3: TGTGCCAGCAGCCAAGATTTTCGGGTTGGGGATCTCGCTGAAGCTTTCTTT. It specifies CASSQDFRVGDLAEAFF.

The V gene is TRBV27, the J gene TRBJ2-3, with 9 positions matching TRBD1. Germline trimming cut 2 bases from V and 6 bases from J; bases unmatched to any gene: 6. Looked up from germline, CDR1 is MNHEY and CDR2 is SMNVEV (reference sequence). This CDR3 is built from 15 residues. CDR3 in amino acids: CASSLPRQGVDTQYF. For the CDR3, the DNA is TGTGCCAGCAGTTTACCCCGACAGGGGGTCGATACGCAGTATTTT.

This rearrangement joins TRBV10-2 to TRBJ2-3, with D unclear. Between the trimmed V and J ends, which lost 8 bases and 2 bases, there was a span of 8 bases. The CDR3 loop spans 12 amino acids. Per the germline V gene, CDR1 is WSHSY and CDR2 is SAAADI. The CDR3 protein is CASSTSTDTQYF. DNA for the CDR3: TGCGCCAGCTCCACTTCCACAGATACGCAGTATTTT.

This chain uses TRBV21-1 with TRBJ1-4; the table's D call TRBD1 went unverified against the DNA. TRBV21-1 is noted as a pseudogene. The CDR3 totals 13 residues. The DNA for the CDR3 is TGTGCCAGCTTGACGAGAGGGGGCGAAAAACTGTTTTTT. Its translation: CASLTRGGEKLFF.

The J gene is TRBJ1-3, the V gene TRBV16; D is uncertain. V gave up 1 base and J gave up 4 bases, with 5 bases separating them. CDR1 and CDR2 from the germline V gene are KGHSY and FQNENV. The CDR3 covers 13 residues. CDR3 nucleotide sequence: TGTGCCAGCAGCCAATTATCAGGAAACACCATATATTTT. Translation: CASSQLSGNTIYF.

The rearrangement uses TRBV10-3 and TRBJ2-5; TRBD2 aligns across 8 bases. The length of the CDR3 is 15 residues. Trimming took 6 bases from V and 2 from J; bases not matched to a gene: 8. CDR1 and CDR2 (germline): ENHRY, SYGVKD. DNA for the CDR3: TGTGCCATCAGCCCAGCGGGGGACAATCAAGAGACCCAGTACTTC. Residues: CAISPAGDNQETQYF.

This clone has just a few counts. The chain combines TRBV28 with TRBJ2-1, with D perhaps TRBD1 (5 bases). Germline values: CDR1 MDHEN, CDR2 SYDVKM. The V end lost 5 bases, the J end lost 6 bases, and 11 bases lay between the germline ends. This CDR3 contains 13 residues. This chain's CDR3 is CASSPPTVNEQFF. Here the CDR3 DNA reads TGTGCCAGCAGTCCCCCGACAGTCAATGAGCAGTTCTTC.

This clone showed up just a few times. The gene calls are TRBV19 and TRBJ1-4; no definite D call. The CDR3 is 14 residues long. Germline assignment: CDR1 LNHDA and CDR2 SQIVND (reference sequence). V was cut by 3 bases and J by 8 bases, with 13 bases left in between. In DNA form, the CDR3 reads TGTGCCAGTAGTATGCTGCGACCCCAGGAAAAACTGTTTTTT. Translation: CASSMLRPQEKLFF.

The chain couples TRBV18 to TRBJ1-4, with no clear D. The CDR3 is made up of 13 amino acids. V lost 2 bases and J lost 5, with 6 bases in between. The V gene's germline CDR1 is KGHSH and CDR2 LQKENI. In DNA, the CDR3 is TGTGCCAGCTCACCAATCGAGAATGAAAAACTGTTTTTT. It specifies CASSPIENEKLFF.

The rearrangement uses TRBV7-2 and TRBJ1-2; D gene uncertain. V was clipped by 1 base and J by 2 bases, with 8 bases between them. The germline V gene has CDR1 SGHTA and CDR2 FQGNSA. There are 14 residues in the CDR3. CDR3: CASSLDSRNYGYTF. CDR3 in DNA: TGTGCCAGCAGCTTAGATAGCCGGAACTATGGCTACACCTTC.

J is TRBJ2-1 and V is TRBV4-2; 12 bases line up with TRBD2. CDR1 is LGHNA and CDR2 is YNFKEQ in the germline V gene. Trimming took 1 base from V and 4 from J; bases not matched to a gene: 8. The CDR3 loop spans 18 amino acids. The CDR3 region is CASSQGPSGGASYNEQFF. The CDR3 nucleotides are TGTGCCAGCAGCCAAGGGCCTAGCGGGGGGGCTTCTTACAATGAGCAGTTCTTC.

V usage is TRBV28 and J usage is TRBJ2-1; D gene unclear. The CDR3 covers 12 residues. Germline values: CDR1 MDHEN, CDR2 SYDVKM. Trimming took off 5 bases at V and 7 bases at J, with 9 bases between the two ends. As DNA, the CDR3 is TGTGCCAGCAGTCCCCAGTCGAATGAGCAGTTCTTC. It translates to CASSPQSNEQFF.

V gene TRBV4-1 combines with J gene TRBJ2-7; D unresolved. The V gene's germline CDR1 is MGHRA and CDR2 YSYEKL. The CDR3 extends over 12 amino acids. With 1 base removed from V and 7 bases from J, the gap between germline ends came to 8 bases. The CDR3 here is CASSQGELEQYF. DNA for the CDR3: TGCGCCAGCAGCCAAGGAGAATTGGAGCAGTACTTC.

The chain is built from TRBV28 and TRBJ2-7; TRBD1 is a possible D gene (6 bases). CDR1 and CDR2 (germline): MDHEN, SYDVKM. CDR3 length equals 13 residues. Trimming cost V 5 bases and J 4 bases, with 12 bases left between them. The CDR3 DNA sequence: TGTGCCAGCAGTATCTTCCAGGGGTACGAGCAGTACTTC. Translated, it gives CASSIFQGYEQYF.

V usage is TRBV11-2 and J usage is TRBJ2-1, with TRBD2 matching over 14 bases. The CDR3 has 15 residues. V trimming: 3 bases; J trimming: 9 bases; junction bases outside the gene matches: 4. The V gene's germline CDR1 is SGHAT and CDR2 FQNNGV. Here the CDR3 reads CASSFGLAGGGEQFF. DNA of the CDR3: TGTGCCAGCAGCTTCGGACTAGCGGGGGGAGGTGAGCAGTTCTTC.

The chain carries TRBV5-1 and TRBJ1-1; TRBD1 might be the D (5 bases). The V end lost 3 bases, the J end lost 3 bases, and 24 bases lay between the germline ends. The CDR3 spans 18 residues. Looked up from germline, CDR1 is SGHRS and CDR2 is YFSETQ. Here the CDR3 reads CASSSPGASDVGHTEAFF. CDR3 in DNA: TGCGCCAGCAGCTCCCCTGGGGCCTCTGACGTTGGGCACACTGAAGCTTTCTTT.

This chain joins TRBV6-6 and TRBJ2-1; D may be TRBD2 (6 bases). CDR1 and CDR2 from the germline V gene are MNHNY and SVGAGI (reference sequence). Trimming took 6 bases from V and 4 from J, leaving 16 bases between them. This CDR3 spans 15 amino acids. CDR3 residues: CASRTGERAYNEQFF. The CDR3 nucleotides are TGTGCCAGCAGAACGGGCGAGCGGGCTTACAATGAGCAGTTCTTC.

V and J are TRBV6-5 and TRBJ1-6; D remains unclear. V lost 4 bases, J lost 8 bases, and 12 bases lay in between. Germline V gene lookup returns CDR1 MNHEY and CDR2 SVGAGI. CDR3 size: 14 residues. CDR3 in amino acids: CASSLSYSDSPLHF. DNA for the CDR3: TGTGCCAGCAGTTTGTCTTATTCGGATTCACCCCTCCACTTT.

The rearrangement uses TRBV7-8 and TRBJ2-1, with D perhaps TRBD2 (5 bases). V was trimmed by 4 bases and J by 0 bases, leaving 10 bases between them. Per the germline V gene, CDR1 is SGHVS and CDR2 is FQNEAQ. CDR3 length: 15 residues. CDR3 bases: TGTGCCAGCAGCTCGCGGGTAAGCTCCTACAATGAGCAGTTCTTC. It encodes CASSSRVSSYNEQFF.